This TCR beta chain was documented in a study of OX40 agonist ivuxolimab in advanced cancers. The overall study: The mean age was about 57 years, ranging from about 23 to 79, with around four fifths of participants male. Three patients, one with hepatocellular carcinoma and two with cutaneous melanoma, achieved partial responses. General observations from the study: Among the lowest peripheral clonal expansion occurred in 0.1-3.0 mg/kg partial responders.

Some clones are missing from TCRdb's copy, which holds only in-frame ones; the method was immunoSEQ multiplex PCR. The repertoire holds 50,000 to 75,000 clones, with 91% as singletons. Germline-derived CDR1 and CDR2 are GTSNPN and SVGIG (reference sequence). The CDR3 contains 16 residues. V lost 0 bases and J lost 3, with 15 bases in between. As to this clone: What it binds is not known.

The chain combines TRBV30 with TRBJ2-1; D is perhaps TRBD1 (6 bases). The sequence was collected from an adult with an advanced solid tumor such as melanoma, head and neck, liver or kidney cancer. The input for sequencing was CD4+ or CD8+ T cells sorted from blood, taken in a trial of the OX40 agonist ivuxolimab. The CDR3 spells CAWSVLRRTDYNEQFF. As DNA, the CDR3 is TGTGCCTGGAGTGTACTTCGGCGGACAGACTACAATGAGCAGTTCTTC.